This T cell receptor beta chain was documented in a study of early T cells in non-severe SARS-CoV-2 infection. Overall study context: It was bulk RNA from unsorted whole blood that was sequenced, and the chains were unpaired.

This clonotype was counted between two and nine times. The CDR3 is 15 amino acids. Per the germline V gene, CDR1 is SNHLY and CDR2 is FYNNEI. Trimming took 1 base from V and 0 from J, leaving 7 bases between them. TCRdb re-called the 5' RACE reads through MiXCR, storing one row per CDR3 protein. The data show 100,000 to 120,000 distinct CDR3 sequences, with about 12% seen just once and 3.5% to 4% held by the top ten. This chain connects TRBV2 to TRBJ2-4, with TRBD1 as a possible D gene (5 bases). This sequence was found in an adult who was a healthcare worker with PCR-confirmed SARS-CoV-2 infection or an uninfected control (not recorded which). The sample consisted of whole blood, taken at baseline. The CDR3 coding sequence is TGTGCCAGCAGTGAAGAGGGGCTAGCCAAAAACATTCAGTACTTC. Encoded protein: CASSEEGLAKNIQYF.